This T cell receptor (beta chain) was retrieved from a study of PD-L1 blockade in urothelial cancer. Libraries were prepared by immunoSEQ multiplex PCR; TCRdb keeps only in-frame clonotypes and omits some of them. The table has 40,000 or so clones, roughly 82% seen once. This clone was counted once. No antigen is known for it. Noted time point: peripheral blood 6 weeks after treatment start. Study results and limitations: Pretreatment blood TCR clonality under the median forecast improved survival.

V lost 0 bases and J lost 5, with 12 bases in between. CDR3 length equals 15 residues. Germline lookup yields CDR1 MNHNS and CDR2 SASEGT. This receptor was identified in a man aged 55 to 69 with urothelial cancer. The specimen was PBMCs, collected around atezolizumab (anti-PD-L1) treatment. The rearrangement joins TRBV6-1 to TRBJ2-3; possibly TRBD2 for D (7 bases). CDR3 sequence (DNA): TGTGCCAGCAGTGAAGCGGGGGGGCTCGTAGATACGCAGTATTTT. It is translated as CASSEAGGLVDTQYF.